This is a list of T cell receptor beta chains from one sample in a study of shared clonotypes between healthy human individuals. Sequenced by immunoSEQ multiplex PCR; TCRdb stores in-frame clones only, minus some. The sample holds about 1 million clones, approximately 70% seen once. Sequencing used memory CD4+ T cells sorted from blood. The receptors stem from a man between 18 and 29 years old in good health. Each CDR3 is given with its conserved first and last residue. The order of the fields is V gene, clone size, D gene, J gene, CDR3 DNA, CDR3 protein. A D gene is named only where the DNA matches it firmly. Only part of the rows carry a size: once, few, many, or a class if the clone is expanded.

>TRBV7-3|few|-|TRBJ2-2
TGTGCCAGCAGCTTAACGGGGGCCGGGGAGCTGTTTTTT
CASSLTGAGELFF
>TRBV29-1|once|-|TRBJ2-2
TGCAGCGCAGCGAGATACACCGGGGAGCTGTTTTTT
CSAARYTGELFF
>TRBV6-5|-|TRBD1|TRBJ2-7
TGTGCCAGCAGAACGACAGGGTCCCACGAGCAGTACTTC
CASRTTGSHEQYF
>TRBV27|-|TRBD1|TRBJ1-1
TGTGCCAGCAGGTACAGGGGGCGCGGGGTGAACACTGAAGCTTTCTTT
CASRYRGRGVNTEAFF
>TRBV28|-|-|TRBJ2-7
TGTGCCAGCAGGAGGGTTGGGGCCTCCTACGAGCAGTACTTC
CASRRVGASYEQYF
>TRBV7-9|-|-|TRBJ2-5
TGTGCCAGCAGCCCCCGGCCTAGAGGTGACCAAGAGACCCAGTACTTC
CASSPRPRGDQETQYF
>TRBV9|-|TRBD1|TRBJ2-7
TGTGCCAGCAGCGTAGCCACAGGGGCCAGCTCCTACGAGCAGTACTTC
CASSVATGASSYEQYF
>TRBV7-2|-|-|TRBJ1-2
TGTGCCAGCAGCCCGCAACGTAACTATGGCTACACCTTC
CASSPQRNYGYTF
>TRBV14|-|TRBD2|TRBJ2-3
TGTGCCAGCAGCCAGCCACTAGCGTTAAGCACAGATACGCAGTATTTT
CASSQPLALSTDTQYF
>TRBV7-6|-|TRBD1|TRBJ2-5
TGTGCCAGCAGCAGAAACCGGGACAGGGGAGTGGAGACCCAGTACTTC
CASSRNRDRGVETQYF
>TRBV5-1|few|-|TRBJ2-5
TGCGCCAGCAGCATCCGCTCCACCGTGGAGACCCAGTACTTC
CASSIRSTVETQYF
>TRBV19|-|TRBD1|TRBJ2-5
TGTGCCAGTAGTATCGGACAGGGGGCCGGGGAGACCCAGTACTTC
CASSIGQGAGETQYF
>TRBV30|many|TRBD1|TRBJ1-1
TGTGCCTGGAGTAGGACAGGGTGGGGCACTGAAGCTTTCTTT
CAWSRTGWGTEAFF
>TRBV6-1|-|-|TRBJ1-1
TGTGCCAGCAGTGAAAAATGGGGGCGAGGCACTGAAGCTTTCTTT
CASSEKWGRGTEAFF
>TRBV6-5|once|-|TRBJ1-3
TGTGCCAGCAGTCTTACCCCTACAAAGGGAAACACCATATATTTT
CASSLTPTKGNTIYF
>TRBV7-2|-|-|TRBJ2-6
TGTGCCAGCAGCTTAGTAACAGGGCTATCTGGGGCCAACGTCCTGACTTTC
CASSLVTGLSGANVLTF
>TRBV6-1|many|-|TRBJ2-5
TGTGCCAGCAGCTTTATCTCGGGGGAGACCCAGTACTTC
CASSFISGETQYF
>TRBV2|-|-|TRBJ2-4
TGTGCCAGCAGTCTGCGCGTAGCCAAAAACATTCAGTACTTC
CASSLRVAKNIQYF
>TRBV6-1|-|-|TRBJ1-1
TGTGCCAGCAAAGGACAGTTCACTGAAGCTTTCTTT
CASKGQFTEAFF
>TRBV11-1|-|TRBD1|TRBJ2-5
TGTGCCAGCAGCCGTGACGAACGACAGGGGGCATTGGAGACCCAGTACTTC
CASSRDERQGALETQYF
>TRBV7-2|-|TRBD1|TRBJ1-2
TGTGCCAGCAGCTCCTGGACAGGGGGGAATGGCTACACCTTC
CASSSWTGGNGYTF
>TRBV11-2|few|-|TRBJ2-2
TGTGCCAGCAGCTTATTGTGGGGTGGCACCGGGGAGCTGTTTTTT
CASSLLWGGTGELFF
>TRBV6-1|-|-|TRBJ1-3
TGTGCCAGCAGTGAAGCGGCGGGATCTGGAAACACCATATATTTT
CASSEAAGSGNTIYF
>TRBV28|-|-|TRBJ1-1
TGTGCCAGCAGTTTATATACGAGGGGTGTAGCTGAAGCTTTCTTT
CASSLYTRGVAEAFF
>TRBV4-2|-|-|TRBJ2-1
TGTGCCAGCAGCCACGACAGTTTAGGAACTAGCCTGCGGAGAAGGTCCTACAATGAGCAGTTCTTC
CASSHDSLGTSLRRRSYNEQFF
>TRBV5-4|-|TRBD2|TRBJ2-3
TGTGCCAGCAGGCCGTCTAGCGGGACGGCAGGTACGCAGTATTTT
CASRPSSGTAGTQYF
>TRBV7-6|-|TRBD2|TRBJ2-2
TGTGCCAGCAGCTTAAGCAGCGGGGCGAACACCGGGGAGCTGTTTTTT
CASSLSSGANTGELFF
>TRBV2|-|TRBD1|TRBJ1-6
TGTGCCAGCAGAGATAAGGGACAGCTCCTAAATTCACCCCTCCACTTT
CASRDKGQLLNSPLHF
>TRBV5-1|-|TRBD1|TRBJ2-3
TGCGCCAGCAGCCGTGGGACAGGGGGTTTTCTAGATACGCAGTATTTT
CASSRGTGGFLDTQYF
>TRBV19|-|TRBD1|TRBJ2-2
TGTGCCAGTAGACCCGACAGGGTAAAGACCGGGGAGCTGTTTTTT
CASRPDRVKTGELFF
>TRBV6-6|once|TRBD1|TRBJ2-7
TGTGCCAGCAGTGGACAGACAGGGGTAAACTACGAGCAGTACTTC
CASSGQTGVNYEQYF
>TRBV5-1|few|-|TRBJ2-2
TGCGCCAGCGCCGACGTGGGAGCGACCGGGGAGCTGTTTTTT
CASADVGATGELFF
>TRBV7-9|few|TRBD2|TRBJ2-7
TGTGCCAGCAGCTTAGGACTAGCGGGAGGGCCCGACGAGCAGTACTTC
CASSLGLAGGPDEQYF
>TRBV29-1|many|TRBD2|TRBJ2-5
TGCAGCGTCAGGCTAGCGGAAGAGACCCAGTACTTC
CSVRLAEETQYF
>TRBV5-4|-|-|TRBJ2-1
TGTGCCAGCAGCAACGGCGAACTACTTCACAACCCATACAATGAGCAGTTCTTC
CASSNGELLHNPYNEQFF
>TRBV19|-|-|TRBJ2-2
TGTGCCAGTAGTAGGGGCAGTCTTGGGACCGGGGAGCTGTTTTTT
CASSRGSLGTGELFF
>TRBV10-2|few|-|TRBJ1-1
TGCGCCAGCAGTGAACAGGGAAGGACTGAAGCTTTCTTT
CASSEQGRTEAFF
>TRBV7-9|many|-|TRBJ1-1
TGTGCCAGCAGCTTGGCAGGGAACACTGAAGCTTTCTTT
CASSLAGNTEAFF
>TRBV5-1|-|-|TRBJ2-1
TGCGCCAGCAGCTCACCCCCGGGAGCTCAAACCCACGCCTACAATGAGCAGTTCTTC
CASSSPPGAQTHAYNEQFF
>TRBV28|-|TRBD2|TRBJ2-1
TGTGCCAGCAGTTTCTTGGGACTAGCGGGGGGTGTCTCCGACAATGAGCAGTTCTTC
CASSFLGLAGGVSDNEQFF
>TRBV28|-|-|TRBJ1-5
TGTGCCAGCAGTCCCCTATCAGCCGGGGTCAATCAGCCCCAGCATTTT
CASSPLSAGVNQPQHF
>TRBV28|-|TRBD1|TRBJ1-1
TGTGCCAGCAACACAGGACAGGGGCACACTGAAGCTTTCTTT
CASNTGQGHTEAFF
>TRBV29-1|few|-|TRBJ2-1
TGCAGCGTTGGTGTAACTAGCTCGGGCGAGCAGTTCTTC
CSVGVTSSGEQFF
>TRBV7-2|few|TRBD1|TRBJ1-2
TGTGCCAGCAGCAAAAAACAGGGGGCAGGCTATGGCTACACCTTC
CASSKKQGAGYGYTF
>TRBV10-3|-|TRBD2|TRBJ2-7
TGTGCCATCAGTGGGGGGGCTAGCGGGAGTACATACGAGCAGTACTTC
CAISGGASGSTYEQYF
>TRBV5-1|few|-|TRBJ1-6
TGCGCCAGCAGCTTGGATGGGGCAGGGTATAATTCACCCCTCCACTTT
CASSLDGAGYNSPLHF
>TRBV5-4|-|-|TRBJ1-1
TGTGCCAGCAGCTTGGCCGTAGGGGCGCTGACTGAAGCTTTCTTT
CASSLAVGALTEAFF
>TRBV7-8|-|-|TRBJ2-7
TGTGCCAGCAGCTTAGGTCCCAGCGACTCCTACGAGCAGTACTTC
CASSLGPSDSYEQYF
>TRBV7-9|once|-|TRBJ1-2
TGTGCCAGCAGCTTATCAACCGAAAACTATGGCTACACCTTC
CASSLSTENYGYTF
>TRBV5-1|-|-|TRBJ1-2
TGCGCCAGCAGCCCCGAGAGGGGGACCAACTATGGCTACACCTTC
CASSPERGTNYGYTF
>TRBV9|-|-|TRBJ2-7
TGTGCCAGCAGTTCGACGAACCCTTTAACCTACGAGCAGTACTTC
CASSSTNPLTYEQYF
>TRBV18|-|-|TRBJ1-5
TGTGCCAGCTCACCGGACAGAAATAGCAATCAGCCCCAGCATTTT
CASSPDRNSNQPQHF
>TRBV7-7|-|TRBD1|TRBJ2-1
TGTGCTAGCAGCCCGAGTCCGGGACAGGGCTCCTACAATGAGCAGTTCTTC
CASSPSPGQGSYNEQFF
>TRBV5-1|once|-|TRBJ2-3
TGCGCCAGCGGTAAACAGGGGACTACCACAGATACGCAGTATTTT
CASGKQGTTTDTQYF
>TRBV13|-|-|TRBJ2-3
TGTGCCAGCAGCATACGTCGGGACCCCAGGGCCACAGATACGCAGTATTTT
CASSIRRDPRATDTQYF